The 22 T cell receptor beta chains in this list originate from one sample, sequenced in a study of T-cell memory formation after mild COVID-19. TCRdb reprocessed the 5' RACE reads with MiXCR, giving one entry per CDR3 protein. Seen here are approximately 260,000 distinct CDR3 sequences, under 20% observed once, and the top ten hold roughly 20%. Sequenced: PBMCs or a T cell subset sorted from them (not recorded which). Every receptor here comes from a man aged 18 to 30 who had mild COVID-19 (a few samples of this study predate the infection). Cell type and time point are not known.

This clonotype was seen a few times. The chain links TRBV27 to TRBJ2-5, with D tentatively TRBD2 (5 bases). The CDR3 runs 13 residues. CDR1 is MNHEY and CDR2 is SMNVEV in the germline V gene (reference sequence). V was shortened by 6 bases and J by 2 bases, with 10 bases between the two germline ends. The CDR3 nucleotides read TGTGCCAGCAGATGGGAGAGTCAAGAGACCCAGTACTTC. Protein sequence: CASRWESQETQYF.

The CDR3 loop reads CASSRATRGQGTETQYF. DNA of the CDR3: TGTGCCAGCAGCCGTGCGACCCGCGGACAGGGGACGGAGACCCAGTACTTC. This sequence joins TRBV4-2 and TRBJ2-5; 9 nucleotides agree with TRBD1. V was clipped by 4 bases and J by 5 bases; unmatched bases: 14. The CDR3 loop spans 17 amino acids. The germline CDR1 and CDR2 sequences are LGHNA and YNFKEQ.

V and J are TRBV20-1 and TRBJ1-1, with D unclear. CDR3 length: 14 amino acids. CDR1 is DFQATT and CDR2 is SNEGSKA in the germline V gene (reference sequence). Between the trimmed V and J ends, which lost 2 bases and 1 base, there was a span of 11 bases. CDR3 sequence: CSARIHRANTEAFF. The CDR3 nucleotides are TGCAGTGCTAGAATTCACAGAGCGAACACTGAAGCTTTCTTT.

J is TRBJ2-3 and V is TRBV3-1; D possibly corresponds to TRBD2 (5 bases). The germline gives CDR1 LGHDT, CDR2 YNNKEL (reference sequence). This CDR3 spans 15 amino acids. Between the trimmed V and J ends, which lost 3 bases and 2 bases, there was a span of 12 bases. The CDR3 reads CASSQDFDTTDTQYF. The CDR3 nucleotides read TGTGCCAGCAGCCAGGACTTCGATACCACAGATACGCAGTATTTT.

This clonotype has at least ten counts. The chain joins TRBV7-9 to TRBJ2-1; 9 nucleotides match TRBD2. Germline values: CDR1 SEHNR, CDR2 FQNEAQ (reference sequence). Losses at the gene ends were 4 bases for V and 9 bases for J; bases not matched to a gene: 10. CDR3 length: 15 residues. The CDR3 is CASSSLAGGPGEQFF. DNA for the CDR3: TGTGCCAGCAGCTCCCTTGCGGGGGGGCCAGGTGAGCAGTTCTTC.

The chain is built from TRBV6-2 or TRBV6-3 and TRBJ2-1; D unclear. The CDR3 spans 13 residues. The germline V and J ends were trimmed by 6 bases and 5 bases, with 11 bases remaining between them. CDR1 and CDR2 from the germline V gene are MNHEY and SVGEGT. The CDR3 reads CASSPGVHNEQFF. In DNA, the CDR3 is TGTGCCAGCAGCCCAGGAGTACACAATGAGCAGTTCTTC.

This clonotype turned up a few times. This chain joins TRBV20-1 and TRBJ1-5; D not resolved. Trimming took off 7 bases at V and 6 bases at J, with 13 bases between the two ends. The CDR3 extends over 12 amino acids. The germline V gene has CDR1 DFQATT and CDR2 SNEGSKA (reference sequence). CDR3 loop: CSGRESTQPQHF. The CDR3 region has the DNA TGCAGTGGGCGGGAATCGACTCAGCCCCAGCATTTT.

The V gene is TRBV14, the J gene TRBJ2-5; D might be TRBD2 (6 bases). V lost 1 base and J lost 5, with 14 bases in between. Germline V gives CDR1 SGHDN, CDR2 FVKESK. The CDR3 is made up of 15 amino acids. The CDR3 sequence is CASSQAFTSRETQYF. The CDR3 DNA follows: TGTGCCAGCAGCCAAGCTTTCACTAGCAGGGAGACCCAGTACTTC. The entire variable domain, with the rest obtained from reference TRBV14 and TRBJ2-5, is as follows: EAGVTQFPSHSVIEKGQTVTLRCDPISGHDNLYWYRRVMGKEIKFLLHFVKESKQDESGMPNNRFLAERTGGTYSTLKVQPAELEDSGVYFCASSQAFTSRETQYFGPGTRLLVL.

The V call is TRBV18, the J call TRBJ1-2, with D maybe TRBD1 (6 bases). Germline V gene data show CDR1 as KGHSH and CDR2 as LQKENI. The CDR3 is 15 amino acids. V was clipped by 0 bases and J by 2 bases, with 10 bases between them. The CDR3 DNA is TGTGCCAGCTCACCACCGCCAGGGGCGAACTATGGCTACACCTTC. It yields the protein CASSPPPGANYGYTF.

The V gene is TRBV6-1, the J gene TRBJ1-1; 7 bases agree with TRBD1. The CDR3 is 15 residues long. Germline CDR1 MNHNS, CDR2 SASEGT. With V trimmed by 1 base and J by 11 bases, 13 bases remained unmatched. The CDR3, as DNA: TGTGCCAGCAGTGAAGTCGGGGACAGCCTTCCTTGGGCTTTCTTT. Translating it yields CASSEVGDSLPWAFF.

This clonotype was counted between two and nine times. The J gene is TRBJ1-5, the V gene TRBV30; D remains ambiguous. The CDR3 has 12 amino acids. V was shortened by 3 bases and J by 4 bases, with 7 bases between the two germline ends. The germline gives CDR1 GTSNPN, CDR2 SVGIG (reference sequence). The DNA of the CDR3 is TGTGCCTGGAGGGAGGGAAATCAGCCCCAGCATTTT. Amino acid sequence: CAWREGNQPQHF.

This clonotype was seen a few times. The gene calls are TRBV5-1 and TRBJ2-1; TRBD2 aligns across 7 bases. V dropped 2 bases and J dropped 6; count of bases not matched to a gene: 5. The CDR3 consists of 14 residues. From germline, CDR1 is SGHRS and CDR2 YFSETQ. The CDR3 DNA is TGCGCCAGCAGCTTTGCGATAGCGGGCAATGAGCAGTTCTTC. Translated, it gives CASSFAIAGNEQFF. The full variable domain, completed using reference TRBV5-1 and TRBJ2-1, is KAGVTQTPRYLIKTRGQQVTLSCSPISGHRSVSWYQQTPGQGLQFLFEYFSETQRNKGNFPGRFSGRQFSNSRSEMNVSTLELGDSALYLCASSFAIAGNEQFFGPGTRLTVL.

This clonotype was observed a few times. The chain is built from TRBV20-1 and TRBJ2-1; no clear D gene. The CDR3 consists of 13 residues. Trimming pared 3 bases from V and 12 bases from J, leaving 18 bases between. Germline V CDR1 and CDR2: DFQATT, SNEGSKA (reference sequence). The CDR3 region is CSASRVGGNGQFF. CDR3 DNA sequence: TGCAGTGCTAGCCGCGTTGGTGGAAACGGGCAGTTCTTC.

This CDR3 is CSARQEPLGAFF. The CDR3, as DNA: TGCAGCGCAAGACAGGAGCCTTTAGGGGCTTTCTTT. The chain is built from TRBV20-1 and TRBJ1-1; weak D call: TRBD1 (6 bases). Per the germline V gene, CDR1 is DFQATT and CDR2 is SNEGSKA (reference sequence). The CDR3 consists of 12 residues.

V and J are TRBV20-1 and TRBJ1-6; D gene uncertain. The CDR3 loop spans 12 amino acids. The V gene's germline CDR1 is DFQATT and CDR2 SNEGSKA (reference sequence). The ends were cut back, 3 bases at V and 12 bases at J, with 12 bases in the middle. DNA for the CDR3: TGCAGTGCTAGGCGAGGCATGGGACCCCTCCACTTT. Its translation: CSARRGMGPLHF.

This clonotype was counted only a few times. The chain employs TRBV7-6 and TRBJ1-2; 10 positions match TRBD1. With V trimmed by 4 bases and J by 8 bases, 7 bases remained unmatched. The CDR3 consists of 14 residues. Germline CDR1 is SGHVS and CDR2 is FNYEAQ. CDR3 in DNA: TGTGCCAGCAGCTCCGGGACAGGGGATTGGGGCTACACCTTC. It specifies CASSSGTGDWGYTF.

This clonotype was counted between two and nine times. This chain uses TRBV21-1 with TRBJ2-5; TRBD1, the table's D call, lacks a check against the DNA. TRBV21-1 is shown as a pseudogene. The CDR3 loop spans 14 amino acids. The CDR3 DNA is TGTGCCACCCCTCGACAGGGCCGACAAGAGACCCAGTACTTC. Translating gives CATPRQGRQETQYF.

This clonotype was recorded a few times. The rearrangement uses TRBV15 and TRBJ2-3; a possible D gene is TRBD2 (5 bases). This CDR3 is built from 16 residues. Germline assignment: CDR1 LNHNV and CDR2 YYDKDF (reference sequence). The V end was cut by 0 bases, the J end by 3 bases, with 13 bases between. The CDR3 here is CATSREGPRGTDTQYF. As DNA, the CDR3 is TGTGCCACCAGCAGAGAAGGCCCCCGGGGTACAGATACGCAGTATTTT.

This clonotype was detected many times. CDR3 sequence reads: CATSDTGGGPNTEAFF. CDR3 DNA: TGTGCCACCAGTGACACTGGGGGGGGGCCCAACACTGAAGCTTTCTTT. This sequence joins TRBV24-1 and TRBJ1-1; D perhaps matches TRBD1 (6 bases). V lost 4 bases and J lost 2, with 16 bases in between. Looked up from germline, CDR1 is KGHDR and CDR2 is SFDVKD. This CDR3 is built from 16 residues.

The CDR3 DNA reads as TGCGCCAGCAGCTGGGGGACAGGGCGAGGTGAAAAACTGTTTTTT. It yields the protein CASSWGTGRGEKLFF. V gene TRBV5-1 combines with J gene TRBJ1-4, with TRBD1 identical over 9 bases. From germline, CDR1 is SGHRS and CDR2 YFSETQ. The CDR3 covers 15 residues. After removal of 3 bases from V and 7 bases from J, the junction contained 7 bases not matched to a gene.

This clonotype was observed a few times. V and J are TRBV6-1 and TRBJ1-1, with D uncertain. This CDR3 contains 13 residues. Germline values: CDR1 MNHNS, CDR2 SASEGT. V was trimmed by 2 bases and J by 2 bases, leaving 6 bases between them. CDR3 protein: CASSERENTEAFF. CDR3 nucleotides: TGTGCCAGCAGTGAACGGGAAAACACTGAAGCTTTCTTT.

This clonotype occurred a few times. The CDR3: CASSQGGGARGNEQFF. DNA for the CDR3: TGCGCCAGCAGCCAAGGCGGGGGGGCCAGGGGGAATGAGCAGTTCTTC. V and J are TRBV4-3 and TRBJ2-1; 9 positions match TRBD2. The V gene's germline CDR1 is LGHNA and CDR2 YSLEER. Trimming cost V 1 base and J 7 bases; bases outside gene matches: 8. There are 16 residues in the CDR3.